The clone carrying this T cell receptor beta chain was counted between two and nine times. Other DNA sequences in the same sample also yield this CDR3. These data originate in a study of blood T cell repertoires in COVID-19. At the level of the study: Donors in the United States, Italy and Spain gave samples during acute or convalescent COVID-19. The cDNA or gDNA used as material had been derived from T cells, B-cell-depleted T cells, or PBMCs.

In the original analysis: Estimation of nucleated cell counts was performed using reference gene primer amplification. Sequencing used immunoSEQ multiplex PCR; TCRdb keeps in-frame clones, though not all of them. The V and J calls and the clone size are those of that table, but D and trimming were determined from the DNA. The profile shows approximately 200,000 clones, roughly 84% of them singletons. This CDR3 has 15 residues. CDR1 and CDR2 from the germline V gene are SGDLS and YYNGEE. The J segment lost 1 base and the V segment lost 4 bases, leaving 4 bases of the junction unmatched. The source is a man aged 45-65 years who had recovered from COVID-19. This chain links TRBV9 with TRBJ2-2; 7 bases agree with TRBD1. Sequencing was done on a sample of peripheral blood. Here the CDR3 reads CASSPGQVNTGELFF. In DNA form, the CDR3 reads TGTGCCAGCAGCCCCGGACAGGTGAACACCGGGGAGCTGTTTTTT. Full variable domain (remainder filled in from reference TRBV9 and TRBJ2-2): DSGVTQTPKHLITATGQRVTLRCSPRSGDLSVYWYQQSLDQGLQFLIQYYNGEERAKGNILERFSAQQFPDLHSELNLSSLELGDSALYFCASSPGQVNTGELFFGEGSRLTVL.